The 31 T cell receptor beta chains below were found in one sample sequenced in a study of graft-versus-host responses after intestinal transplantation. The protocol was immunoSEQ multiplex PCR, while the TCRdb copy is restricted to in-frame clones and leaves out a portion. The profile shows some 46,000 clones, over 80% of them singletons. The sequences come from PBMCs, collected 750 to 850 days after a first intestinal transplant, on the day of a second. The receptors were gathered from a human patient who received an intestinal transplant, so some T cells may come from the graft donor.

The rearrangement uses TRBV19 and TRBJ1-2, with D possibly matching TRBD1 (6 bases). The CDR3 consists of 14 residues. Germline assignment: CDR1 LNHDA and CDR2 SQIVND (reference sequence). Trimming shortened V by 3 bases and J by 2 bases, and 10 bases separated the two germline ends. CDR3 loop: CASSIPTGNYGYTF. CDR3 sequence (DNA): TGTGCCAGTAGTATCCCTACAGGGAACTATGGCTACACCTTC.

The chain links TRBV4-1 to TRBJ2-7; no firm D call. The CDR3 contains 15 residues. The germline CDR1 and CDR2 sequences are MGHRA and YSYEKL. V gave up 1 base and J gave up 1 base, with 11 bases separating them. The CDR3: CASSQALAQSYEQYF. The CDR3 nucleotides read TGCGCCAGCAGCCAAGCCTTGGCACAGTCCTACGAGCAGTACTTC.

CDR3 loop: CASSIGAFSNQPQHF. Written as DNA, the CDR3 is TGTGCCAGTAGTATAGGGGCATTTAGCAATCAGCCCCAGCATTTT. J is TRBJ1-5 and V is TRBV19; D gene ambiguous. This CDR3 spans 15 amino acids. The germline V gene has CDR1 LNHDA and CDR2 SQIVND (reference sequence). With 1 base removed from V and 0 bases from J, the gap between germline ends came to 7 bases.

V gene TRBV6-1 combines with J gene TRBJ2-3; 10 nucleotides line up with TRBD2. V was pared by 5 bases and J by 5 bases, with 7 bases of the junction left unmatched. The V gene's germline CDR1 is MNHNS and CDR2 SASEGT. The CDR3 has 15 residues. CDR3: CASSSSGRGRDTQYF. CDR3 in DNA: TGTGCCAGCAGTTCGAGCGGGAGGGGGAGAGATACGCAGTATTTT.

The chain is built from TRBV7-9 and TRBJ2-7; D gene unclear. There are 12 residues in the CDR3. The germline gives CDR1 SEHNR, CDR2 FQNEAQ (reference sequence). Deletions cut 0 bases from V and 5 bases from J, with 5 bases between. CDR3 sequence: CASSLASDEQYF. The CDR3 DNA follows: TGTGCCAGCAGCTTAGCGAGTGACGAGCAGTACTTC.

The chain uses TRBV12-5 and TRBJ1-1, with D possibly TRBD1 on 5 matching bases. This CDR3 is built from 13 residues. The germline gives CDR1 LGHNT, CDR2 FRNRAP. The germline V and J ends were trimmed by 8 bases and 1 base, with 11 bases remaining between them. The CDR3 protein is CASSMGPNTEAFF. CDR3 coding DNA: TGTGCTAGTTCGATGGGACCGAACACTGAAGCTTTCTTT.

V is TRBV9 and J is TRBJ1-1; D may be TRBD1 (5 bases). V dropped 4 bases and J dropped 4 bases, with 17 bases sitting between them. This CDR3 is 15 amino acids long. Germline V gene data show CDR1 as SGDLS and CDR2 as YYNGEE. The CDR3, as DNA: TGTGCCAGCAGCCCCCGGCCAGGGAGGTTCACTGAAGCTTTCTTT. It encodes CASSPRPGRFTEAFF. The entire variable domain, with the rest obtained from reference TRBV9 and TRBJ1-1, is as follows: DSGVTQTPKHLITATGQRVTLRCSPRSGDLSVYWYQQSLDQGLQFLIQYYNGEERAKGNILERFSAQQFPDLHSELNLSSLELGDSALYFCASSPRPGRFTEAFFGQGTRLTVV.

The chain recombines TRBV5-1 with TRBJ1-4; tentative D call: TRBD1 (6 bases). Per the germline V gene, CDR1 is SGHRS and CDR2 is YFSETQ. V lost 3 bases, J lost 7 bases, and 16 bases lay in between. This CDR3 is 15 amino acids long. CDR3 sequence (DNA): TGCGCCAGCAGCTCCCAAGGGGGGGGCGGTGAAAAACTGTTTTTT. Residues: CASSSQGGGGEKLFF.

CDR3 region: CASSVVSGSYGDTQYF. CDR3 nucleotide sequence: TGTGCCAGCAGCGTAGTTAGCGGGAGCTATGGAGATACGCAGTATTTT. The rearrangement joins TRBV9 to TRBJ2-3; 9 nucleotides agree with TRBD2. V was clipped by 0 bases and J by 5 bases; unmatched bases: 7. CDR1 is SGDLS, CDR2 YYNGEE, per germline. The CDR3 is 16 residues long.

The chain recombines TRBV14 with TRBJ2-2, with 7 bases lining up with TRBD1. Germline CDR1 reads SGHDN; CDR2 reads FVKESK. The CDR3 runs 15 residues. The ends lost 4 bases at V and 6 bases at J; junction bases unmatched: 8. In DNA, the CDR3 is TGTGCCAGCAGCCGACAGGGTATTGGCGCCGGGGAGCTGTTTTTT. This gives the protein CASSRQGIGAGELFF.

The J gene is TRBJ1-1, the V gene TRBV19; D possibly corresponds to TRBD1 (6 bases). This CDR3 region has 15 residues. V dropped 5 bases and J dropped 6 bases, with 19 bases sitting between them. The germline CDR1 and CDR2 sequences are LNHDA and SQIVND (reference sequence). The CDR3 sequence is CASSGISQGKAEAFF. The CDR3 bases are TGTGCCAGTAGTGGTATTTCGCAGGGGAAGGCTGAAGCTTTCTTT.

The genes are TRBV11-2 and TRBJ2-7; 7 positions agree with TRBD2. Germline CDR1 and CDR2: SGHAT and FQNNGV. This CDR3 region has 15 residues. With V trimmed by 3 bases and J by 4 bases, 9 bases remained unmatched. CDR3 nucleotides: TGTGCCAGCAGCTTTGAGGCGGGAGTCCAGTACGAGCAGTACTTC. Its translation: CASSFEAGVQYEQYF.

This CDR3 reads CASSYGETQYF. The CDR3 region has the DNA TGTGCCAGCAGTTACGGGGAGACCCAGTACTTC. The chain couples TRBV6-5 to TRBJ2-5, with D unclear. Germline assignment: CDR1 MNHEY and CDR2 SVGAGI. This CDR3 is built from 11 residues. The germline V and J ends were trimmed by 2 bases and 5 bases, with 3 bases remaining between them.

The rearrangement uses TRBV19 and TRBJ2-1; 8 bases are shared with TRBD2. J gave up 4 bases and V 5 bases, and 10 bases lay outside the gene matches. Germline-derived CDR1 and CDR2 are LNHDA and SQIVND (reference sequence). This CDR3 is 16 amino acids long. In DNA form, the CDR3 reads TGTGCCAGTAGTTGGAACGGGAGGGCCGAGTACAATGAGCAGTTCTTC. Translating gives CASSWNGRAEYNEQFF.

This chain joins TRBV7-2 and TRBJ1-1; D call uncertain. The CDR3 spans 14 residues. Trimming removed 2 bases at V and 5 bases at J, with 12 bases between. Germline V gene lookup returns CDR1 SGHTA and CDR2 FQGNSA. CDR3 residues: CASSLRTGKTEAFF. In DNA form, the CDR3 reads TGTGCCAGCAGCTTACGTACGGGGAAAACTGAAGCTTTCTTT.

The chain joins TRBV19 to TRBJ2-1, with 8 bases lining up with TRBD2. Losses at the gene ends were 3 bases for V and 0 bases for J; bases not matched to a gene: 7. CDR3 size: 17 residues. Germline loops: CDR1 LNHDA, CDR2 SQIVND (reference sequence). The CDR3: CASSMSSGRHSYNEQFF. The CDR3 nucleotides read TGTGCCAGTAGTATGTCTAGCGGGCGACACTCCTACAATGAGCAGTTCTTC.

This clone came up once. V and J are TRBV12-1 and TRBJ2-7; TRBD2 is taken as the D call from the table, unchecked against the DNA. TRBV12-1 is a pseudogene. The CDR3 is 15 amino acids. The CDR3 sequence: CASSEGVEGLYEQYF. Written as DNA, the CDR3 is TGTGCCAGCAGCGAAGGGGTGGAGGGGCTGTACGAGCAGTACTTC.

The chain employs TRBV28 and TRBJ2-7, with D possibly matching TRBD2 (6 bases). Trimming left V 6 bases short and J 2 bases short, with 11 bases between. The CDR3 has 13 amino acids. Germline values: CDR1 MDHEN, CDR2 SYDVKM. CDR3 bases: TGTGCCAGCAGGGGGAGGCCCGCCTACGAGCAGTACTTC. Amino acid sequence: CASRGRPAYEQYF.

CDR3 protein: CASTPSRSGANVLTF. The CDR3 DNA reads TGTGCCAGTACCCCTAGTCGCTCTGGGGCCAACGTCCTGACTTTC. V and J are TRBV19 and TRBJ2-6; D is ambiguous. CDR3 length equals 15 residues. Deletions cut 7 bases from V and 0 bases from J, with 10 bases between. Germline loops: CDR1 LNHDA, CDR2 SQIVND (reference sequence).

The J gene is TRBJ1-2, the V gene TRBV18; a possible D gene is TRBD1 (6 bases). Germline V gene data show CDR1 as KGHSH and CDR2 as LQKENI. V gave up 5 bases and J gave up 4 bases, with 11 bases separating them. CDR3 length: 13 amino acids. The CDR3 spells CASSTGQPYGYTF. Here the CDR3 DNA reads TGTGCCAGCTCAACTGGACAGCCCTATGGCTACACCTTC.

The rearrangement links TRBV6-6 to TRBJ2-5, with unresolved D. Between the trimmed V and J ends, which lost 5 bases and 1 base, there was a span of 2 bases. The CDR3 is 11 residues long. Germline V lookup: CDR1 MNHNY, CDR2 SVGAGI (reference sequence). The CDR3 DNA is TGTGCCAGCAGTGTCCAAGAGACCCAGTACTTC. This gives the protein CASSVQETQYF.

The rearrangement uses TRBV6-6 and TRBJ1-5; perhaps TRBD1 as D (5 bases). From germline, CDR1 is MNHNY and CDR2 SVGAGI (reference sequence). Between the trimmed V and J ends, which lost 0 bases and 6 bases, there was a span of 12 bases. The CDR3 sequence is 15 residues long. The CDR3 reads CASSYSEAGSQPQHF. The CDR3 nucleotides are TGTGCCAGCAGTTACTCAGAGGCAGGGAGTCAGCCCCAGCATTTT.

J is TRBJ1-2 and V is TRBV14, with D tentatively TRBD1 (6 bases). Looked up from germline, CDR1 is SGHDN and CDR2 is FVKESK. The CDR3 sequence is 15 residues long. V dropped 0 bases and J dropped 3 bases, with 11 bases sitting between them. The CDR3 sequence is CASSQDLDRDYGYTF. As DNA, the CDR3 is TGTGCCAGCAGCCAAGATCTGGACAGAGACTATGGCTACACCTTC.

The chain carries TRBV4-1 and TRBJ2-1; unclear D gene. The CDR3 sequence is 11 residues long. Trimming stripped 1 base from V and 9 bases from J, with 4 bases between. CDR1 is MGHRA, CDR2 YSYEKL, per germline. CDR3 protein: CASSQGGEQFF. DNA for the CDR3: TGCGCCAGCAGCCAAGGCGGTGAGCAGTTCTTC.

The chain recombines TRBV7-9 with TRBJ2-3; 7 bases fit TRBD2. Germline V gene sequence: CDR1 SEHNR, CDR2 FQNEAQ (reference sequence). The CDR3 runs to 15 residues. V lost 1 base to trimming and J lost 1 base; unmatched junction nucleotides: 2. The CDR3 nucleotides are TGTGCCAGCAGCTTAGTCGCGGGGGGCACAGATACGCAGTATTTT. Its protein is CASSLVAGGTDTQYF.

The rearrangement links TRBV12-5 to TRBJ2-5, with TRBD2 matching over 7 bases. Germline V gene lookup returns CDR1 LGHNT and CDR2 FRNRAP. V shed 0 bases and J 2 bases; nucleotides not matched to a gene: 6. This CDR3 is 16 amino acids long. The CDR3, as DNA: TGTGCTAGTGGTTTGGTCGGTCGGGGGGTTCAAGAGACCCAGTACTTC. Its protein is CASGLVGRGVQETQYF.

The DNA of the CDR3 is TGCAGCGTTTCCGCCCTGGGGGGGAACATTCAGTACTTC. Protein: CSVSALGGNIQYF. V and J are TRBV29-1 and TRBJ2-4; 7 bases agree with TRBD2. This CDR3 spans 13 amino acids. Germline CDR1 is SQVTM and CDR2 is ANQGSEA. V lost 5 bases, J lost 7 bases, and 8 bases stayed unmatched.

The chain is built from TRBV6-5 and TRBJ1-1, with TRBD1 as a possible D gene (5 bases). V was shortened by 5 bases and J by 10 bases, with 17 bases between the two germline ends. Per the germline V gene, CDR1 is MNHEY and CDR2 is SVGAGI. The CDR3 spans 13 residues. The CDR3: CASSEFGVGGAFF. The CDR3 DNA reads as TGTGCCAGCAGTGAGTTCGGGGTGGGGGGAGCTTTCTTT.

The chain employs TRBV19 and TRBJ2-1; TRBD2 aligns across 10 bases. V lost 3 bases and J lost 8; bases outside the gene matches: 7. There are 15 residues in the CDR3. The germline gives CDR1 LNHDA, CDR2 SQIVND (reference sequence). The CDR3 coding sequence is TGTGCCAGTAGTATGGCTAGCGGGAGTAACTATGAGCAGTTCTTC. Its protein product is CASSMASGSNYEQFF. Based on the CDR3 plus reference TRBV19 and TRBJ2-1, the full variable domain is DGGITQSPKYLFRKEGQNVTLSCEQNLNHDAMYWYRQDPGQGLRLIYYSQIVNDFQKGDIAEGYSVSREKKESFPLTVTSAQKNPTAFYLCASSMASGSNYEQFFGPGTRLTVL.

The CDR3 region is CSVEGPSSGYTF. The CDR3 nucleotides read TGCAGCGTTGAGGGACCTTCATCTGGCTACACCTTC. This chain joins TRBV29-1 and TRBJ1-2; maybe TRBD1 (5 bases). The CDR3 contains 12 residues. Looked up from germline, CDR1 is SQVTM and CDR2 is ANQGSEA. V lost 3 bases to trimming and J lost 7 bases, with 12 bases between them.

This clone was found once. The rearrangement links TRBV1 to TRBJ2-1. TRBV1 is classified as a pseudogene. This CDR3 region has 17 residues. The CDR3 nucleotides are TGCACCAGCGCCGAGCCATATCGGGGACCGGCCTACAATGAGCAGTTCTTC. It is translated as CTSAEPYRGPAYNEQFF.